The 21 T cell receptor beta chains below come from one sample, sequenced in a study of post-analysis software for immune sequencing data. General study points: Relative to controls, patients had 4 or 5 TRBV segments at higher frequency, with TRBV5-6, TRBV5-1 and TRBV20-1 among these.

Their target antigens are unknown. Unique molecular identifiers were present in the TCR beta cDNA libraries. TCRdb re-called the PCR reads through MiXCR, storing one row per CDR3 protein. This table has 750,000 to 950,000 distinct CDR3 sequences, about 50% appearing once. The sequenced material came from blood. The receptors were sampled from a girl aged 5-17 years with multiple sclerosis.

Only a few counts were recorded for this clonotype. The CDR3 nucleotides read TGTGCCAGCACCAAACTAGCGGAACTTGAGGCAGATACGCAGTATTTT. This translates into CASTKLAELEADTQYF. The chain uses TRBV7-2 and TRBJ2-3, with 8 bases aligning to TRBD2. The CDR3 consists of 16 residues. Germline assignment: CDR1 SGHTA and CDR2 FQGNSA. V trimming: 7 bases; J trimming: 4 bases; junction bases outside the gene matches: 13. Variable domain in full (rest from reference TRBV7-2 and TRBJ2-3): GAGVSQSPSNKVTEKGKDVELRCDPISGHTALYWYRQSLGQGLEFLIYFQGNSAPDKSGLPSDRFSAERTGGSVSTLTIQRTQQEDSAVYLCASTKLAELEADTQYFGPGTRLTVL.

The V gene is TRBV7-3, the J gene TRBJ2-5; weak D call: TRBD2 (5 bases). V was shortened by 0 bases and J by 12 bases, with 20 bases between the two germline ends. CDR1 SGHTA and CDR2 FQGTGA come from the germline V gene. This CDR3 has 15 residues. The CDR3 DNA reads TGTGCCAGCAGCTTAACTGGTAGCGCGGGCTACGAGAAGTACTTC. This encodes CASSLTGSAGYEKYF.

The chain has TRBV12-3 or TRBV12-4 and TRBJ1-2; maybe TRBD1 (5 bases). V lost 3 bases, J lost 3 bases, and 8 bases lay in between. The CDR3 is 13 amino acids. CDR3 nucleotides: TGTGCCAGCAGTTTTACAGGAGACTATGGCTACACCTTC. It translates to CASSFTGDYGYTF.

The sample holds a few counts of this clonotype. The V and J genes are TRBV12-3 or TRBV12-4 and TRBJ2-5; a possible D gene is TRBD2 (5 bases). The CDR3 runs to 15 residues. V dropped 4 bases and J dropped 4 bases, with 16 bases sitting between them. The CDR3: CASSSLGPRGETQYF. DNA for the CDR3: TGTGCCAGCAGTTCCTTGGGTCCCCGGGGAGAGACCCAGTACTTC.

CDR3 protein: CASSSQGRAYEQYF. CDR3 in DNA: TGTGCCAGCAGTTCCCAGGGAAGGGCCTACGAGCAGTACTTC. The chain links TRBV27 to TRBJ2-7; the D gene is possibly TRBD1 (5 bases). The V end lost 4 bases, the J end lost 2 bases, and 12 bases lay between the germline ends. Germline CDR1 and CDR2: MNHEY and SMNVEV (reference sequence). This CDR3 has 14 residues.

The chain couples TRBV12-3 or TRBV12-4 to TRBJ2-5; D remains ambiguous. The CDR3 has 13 amino acids. Trimming shortened V by 5 bases and J by 5 bases, and 12 bases separated the two germline ends. The CDR3 reads CASSGDGRETQYF. CDR3 in DNA: TGTGCCAGCAGTGGAGACGGCAGGGAGACCCAGTACTTC.

In its sample, this clonotype was seen a few times. A junction boundary mismatches the germline segment, possibly from a read error. The chain couples TRBV5-1 to TRBJ2-1; 10 bases are shared with TRBD2. CDR3 length: 15 amino acids. The germline gives CDR1 SGHRS, CDR2 YFSETQ. CDR3 nucleotides: TGCGTCAGCAGCCCCACTAGCGGGATAGACAATGAGCAGTTCTTC. Protein: CVSSPTSGIDNEQFF.

This clonotype was detected only a few times. This rearrangement joins TRBV5-1 to TRBJ2-5, with D tentatively TRBD1 (6 bases). CDR3 length equals 13 residues. Looked up from germline, CDR1 is SGHRS and CDR2 is YFSETQ. The V end lost 4 bases, the J end lost 4 bases, and 11 bases lay between the germline ends. CDR3: CASSLDSPETQYF. As DNA, the CDR3 is TGCGCCAGCAGCCTGGACAGCCCAGAGACCCAGTACTTC.

The chain links TRBV20-1 to TRBJ1-5; D might be TRBD1 (5 bases). V was shortened by 6 bases and J by 1 base, with 16 bases between the two germline ends. The CDR3 is 15 residues long. CDR1 is DFQATT, CDR2 SNEGSKA, per germline (reference sequence). CDR3 sequence (DNA): TGCAGTGCCTTTATGACTTGGGGGAGCAATCAGCCCCAGCATTTT. It specifies CSAFMTWGSNQPQHF.

As DNA, the CDR3 is TGCAGCGTGGCCCGGACTAGCGGGAGCCACAATGAGCAGTTCTTC. This codes for CSVARTSGSHNEQFF. The rearrangement joins TRBV29-1 to TRBJ2-1; TRBD2 matches at 13 bases. The CDR3 extends over 15 amino acids. After removal of 6 bases from V and 5 bases from J, the junction contained 7 bases not matched to a gene. The V gene's germline CDR1 is SQVTM and CDR2 ANQGSEA.

This sequence joins TRBV7-9 and TRBJ2-3; 13 bases align to TRBD2. V dropped 5 bases and J dropped 4; count of bases not matched to a gene: 6. CDR3 length: 16 amino acids. Per germline, CDR1 SEHNR and CDR2 FQNEAQ (reference sequence). As DNA, the CDR3 is TGTGCCAGCAGCACGCGGACTAGCGGGGGATCAGATACGCAGTATTTT. This sequence encodes CASSTRTSGGSDTQYF.

The chain uses TRBV20-1 and TRBJ2-7; 11 bases fit TRBD2. With V trimmed by 3 bases and J by 7 bases, 14 bases remained unmatched. Per the germline V gene, CDR1 is DFQATT and CDR2 is SNEGSKA (reference sequence). The CDR3 consists of 16 residues. In DNA, the CDR3 is TGCAGTGCTAGGGGACTAGCGGAATCACGAAAGGGAGAGCAGTACTTC. It translates to CSARGLAESRKGEQYF.

J is TRBJ2-3 and V is TRBV5-1; D may be TRBD2 (5 bases). Germline CDR1 reads SGHRS; CDR2 reads YFSETQ. CDR3 length: 16 residues. The V and J ends lost 1 base and 0 bases respectively, with 12 bases between them. Here the CDR3 reads CASSLTAPGSTDTQYF. CDR3 bases: TGCGCCAGCAGCTTGACTGCGCCGGGGAGCACAGATACGCAGTATTTT.

V gene TRBV6-6 combines with J gene TRBJ1-1; no definite D call. Trimming stripped 7 bases from V and 0 bases from J, with 24 bases between. The germline V gene has CDR1 MNHNY and CDR2 SVGAGI (reference sequence). The CDR3 sequence is 18 residues long. CDR3 sequence reads: CASTSRGSLGLVNTEAFF. The CDR3 DNA reads TGTGCCAGCACTTCCCGGGGTTCGCTAGGACTGGTGAACACTGAAGCTTTCTTT.

This chain joins TRBV12-3 or TRBV12-4 and TRBJ2-7; no clear D. The CDR3 covers 15 residues. V was cut by 3 bases and J by 0 bases, with 12 bases left in between. The CDR3 region has the DNA TGTGCCAGCAGTTTTGGCGTGCCCAGCTCCTACGAGCAGTACTTC. Translation gives CASSFGVPSSYEQYF.

The J gene is TRBJ1-2, the V gene TRBV12-5, with 8 positions matching TRBD1. Germline lookup yields CDR1 LGHNT and CDR2 FRNRAP. The CDR3 length is 14 residues. V shed 6 bases, J shed 8 bases, and the junction held 11 bases outside the gene matches. CDR3 loop: CASGSDRDGRGYTF. CDR3 nucleotide sequence: TGTGCTAGTGGATCGGACAGGGACGGGAGGGGCTACACCTTC.

In its sample, this clonotype was seen once. The CDR3 region is CATSNGYVTSGYYNEQFF. The CDR3 bases are TGTGCCACCAGCAATGGGTATGTGACTAGCGGCTACTACAATGAGCAGTTCTTC. V is TRBV15 and J is TRBJ2-1, with 9 bases aligning to TRBD2. This CDR3 has 18 amino acids. Germline loops: CDR1 LNHNV, CDR2 YYDKDF (reference sequence). V was pared by 4 bases and J by 3 bases, with 13 bases of the junction left unmatched.

The genes are TRBV7-6 and TRBJ2-7; 7 bases map to TRBD1. There are 16 residues in the CDR3. J was trimmed by 0 bases and V by 1 base; bases with no gene match: 6. Germline assignment: CDR1 SGHVS and CDR2 FNYEAQ. The CDR3 DNA sequence: TGTGCCAGCAGCTTAGGAGAACAGGGGAGCTCCTACGAGCAGTACTTC. It translates to CASSLGEQGSSYEQYF.

This clonotype showed up just a few times. J is TRBJ2-7 and V is TRBV28, with 11 bases fitting TRBD2. The V segment lost 4 bases and the J segment 3 bases; nucleotides outside the gene matches: 5. The CDR3 runs 15 residues. Looked up from germline, CDR1 is MDHEN and CDR2 is SYDVKM. The CDR3 spells CASSSFGTSGYEQYF. The CDR3 bases are TGTGCCAGCAGTTCTTTTGGGACTAGCGGCTACGAGCAGTACTTC.

V gene TRBV10-3 combines with J gene TRBJ2-7; D perhaps matches TRBD1 (7 bases). Germline V gives CDR1 ENHRY, CDR2 SYGVKD. Trimming stripped 6 bases from V and 3 bases from J, with 15 bases between. This CDR3 has 14 residues. Written as DNA, the CDR3 is TGTGCCATCAGGGCAGGGCAGGGGGGCTACGAGCAGTACTTC. Amino acid sequence: CAIRAGQGGYEQYF.

V is TRBV10-3 and J is TRBJ2-4; D uncertain. The end of the DNA fits TRBJ2-5 better, so the J call may be wrong. The CDR3 has 12 residues. Per germline, CDR1 ENHRY and CDR2 SYGVKD. The CDR3 spells CAISEIGETQYF. CDR3 sequence (DNA): TGTGCCATCAGTGAGATCGGGGAGACCCAGTACTTC.